This entry features one T cell receptor (beta chain) sequence. This record belongs to a study of blood T cell repertoires in COVID-19. Study-level background: COVID-19 samples from acute and convalescent phases originated in the United States, Italy and Spain. PBMCs, B-cell-depleted T cells, or T cells provided the cDNA or gDNA that made up the material.

Authors' analysis steps: It was from reference gene primer amplification that nucleated cell counts were estimated. Sequencing used immunoSEQ multiplex PCR; TCRdb keeps in-frame clones, though not all of them. From that table come the V and J calls and clone size; the DNA was used to work out D and trimming. The sample gives 100,000 to 120,000 clones, 65% to 90% of which show up once; approximately 15% is in the top ten. There are 13 residues in the CDR3. Germline values: CDR1 SNHLY, CDR2 FYNNEI. Trimming took off 5 bases at V and 0 bases at J, with 7 bases between the two ends. Sequenced material: peripheral blood. The TCR originated in a woman in her sixties or seventies with acute or convalescent COVID-19. The chain has TRBV2 and TRBJ1-1; D is possibly TRBD1 (5 bases). The DNA for the CDR3 is TGTGCCAGCAGTCGACAGATGAACACTGAAGCTTTCTTT. This sequence encodes CASSRQMNTEAFF.